These 2 T cell receptor beta chains came from one sample sequenced in a study of T cells after posttransplantation cyclophosphamide (dated by TCRdb to about 2016). Library preparation used the immunoSEQ multiplex PCR assay. Here the immuneACCESS table is served through TCRdb, limited to in-frame sequences with V and J called. Missing clones are a known gap in these copies; in checked studies unresolved V genes cover under half, and the rest lacks a known reason. The table puts around 26,000 clones in this sample, none counted just once. Approximately 4% of the sample belongs to the ten largest clones. The sample comprised PBMCs. The origin of the receptors is a woman aged 45-60 years in good health, CMV-negative, and a related stem cell transplant donor.

This clone was found many times. The chain couples TRBV10-2 to TRBJ2-7; 7 bases align to TRBD1. J lost 7 bases, V lost 0 bases, and 9 bases had no gene match. This CDR3 has 15 residues. Germline V gives CDR1 WSHSY, CDR2 SAAADI. CDR3 bases: TGCGCCAGCAGTGAGTCGAAAGGGGGCTCGAGGGAGCAGTACTTC. Residues: CASSESKGGSREQYF.

This clone was picked up a small number of times. A much larger clone lies a single base off, so this may be a read error. It is likely a read error, because the conserved phenylalanine at the end of the CDR3 is missing. This chain joins TRBV5-4 and TRBJ2-7, with 7 bases identical to TRBD1. Unmatched junction bases numbered 7, after V lost 4 bases and J lost 3 bases. This CDR3 has 14 residues. CDR1 SGHNT and CDR2 YYREEE come from the germline V gene (reference sequence). CDR3 nucleotides: TGTGCCAGCAGCATACAGGCAGGGGGCTACGAGCAGTACCTC. Protein product: CASSIQAGGYEQYL.